This T cell receptor (beta chain) was identified during a study of shared clonotypes between healthy human individuals. Overall study: Samples came from a couple of female and a few male donors aged 18 to 49.

The V end lost 4 bases, the J end lost 1 base, and 10 bases lay between the germline ends. The CDR3 is 14 amino acids. Germline-derived CDR1 and CDR2 are SGHAT and FQNNGV. This table comes from immunoSEQ multiplex PCR, and its TCRdb copy is limited to in-frame clones, with some not included. The top ten hold 0.36% of the sample, which has some 2.4 million clones, 93% seen once. The rearrangement uses TRBV11-2 and TRBJ1-1; D gene ambiguous. The receptor was isolated from a man aged 18 to 29 in good health. Some clones in this sample may be carry-over from other donors' samples. The sequenced sample was naive CD4+ T cells from PBMCs. Subset denoted: CD45RA+ positively selected. The CDR3 spells CASSSPMGNTEAFF. As DNA, the CDR3 is TGTGCCAGCAGCTCCCCCATGGGGAACACTGAAGCTTTCTTT.